This is a list of T cell receptor beta chains from one sample in a study of shared clonotypes between healthy human individuals. Data came from immunoSEQ multiplex PCR; TCRdb stores just in-frame clones and leaves some out. The data hold 2 million to 2.5 million clones, with approximately 94% observed a single time. The source material was naive CD8+ T cells from PBMCs. The source is a man younger than 30 in good health. Some clones in this sample may be carry-over from other donors' samples. CDR3s include the opening cysteine and the closing phenylalanine or tryptophan. The D gene is left open where the match is weak. The size of a clone is reported for some rows only, either as once, few or many, or as a class for expanded clones.

>-|TRBV6-5|TRBJ1-2|-
CASSYSSNYGYTF
TGTGCCAGCAGTTACTCCTCTAACTATGGCTACACCTTC
>-|TRBV6-5|TRBJ1-2|-
CASSYSDSNYGYTF
TGTGCCAGCAGTTACTCGGACAGCAACTATGGCTACACCTTC
>-|TRBV4-1|TRBJ1-6|-
CASSQDWESPLHF
TGCGCCAGCAGCCAAGATTGGGAATCACCCCTCCACTTT
>TRBD1|TRBV5-6|TRBJ1-1|-
CASSLVGGGMDTEAFF
TGTGCCAGCAGCTTGGTGGGAGGGGGCATGGACACTGAAGCTTTCTTT
>-|TRBV15|TRBJ2-3|-
CATSSSPGASSTDTQYF
TGTGCCACCAGCAGCTCCCCCGGCGCATCCAGCACAGATACGCAGTATTTT
>TRBD1|TRBV14|TRBJ2-7|once
CASSLGQGSEQYF
TGTGCCAGCAGCCTTGGACAGGGCTCCGAGCAGTACTTC
>-|TRBV6-1|TRBJ2-7|-
CASNPRGDSYEQYF
TGTGCCAGCAACCCCAGGGGGGACTCCTACGAGCAGTACTTC
>-|TRBV5-4|TRBJ2-7|-
CAMSLGYEQYF
TGTGCGATGTCCCTGGGCTACGAGCAGTACTTC
>TRBD1|TRBV10-3|TRBJ1-1|once
CAIAPAGTGIMNTEAFF
TGTGCCATCGCTCCCGCCGGGACAGGGATCATGAACACTGAAGCTTTCTTT
>-|TRBV19|TRBJ2-5|-
CASSIWGKETQYF
TGTGCCAGTAGTATTTGGGGGAAAGAGACCCAGTACTTC
>-|TRBV7-9|TRBJ2-3|-
CASSSRTETSTDTQYF
TGTGCCAGCAGCTCCCGGACAGAAACTAGCACAGATACGCAGTATTTT
>-|TRBV4-1|TRBJ1-4|-
CASSQQDEKLFF
TGCGCCAGCAGCCAGCAAGATGAAAAACTGTTTTTT
>-|TRBV27|TRBJ2-5|-
CASSLGVNQETQYF
TGTGCCAGCAGCCTGGGAGTGAACCAAGAGACCCAGTACTTC
>-|TRBV4-1|TRBJ2-7|-
CASSQGGGTYEQYF
TGCGCCAGCAGCCAAGGTGGGGGTACCTACGAGCAGTACTTC
>-|TRBV27|TRBJ2-1|once
CASSFWTTEQFF
TGTGCCAGCAGTTTCTGGACTACTGAGCAGTTCTTC
>TRBD1|TRBV11-3|TRBJ1-2|-
CASSQKLGQINYGYTF
TGTGCCAGCAGCCAGAAGCTGGGACAGATTAACTATGGCTACACCTTC
>TRBD1|TRBV6-4|TRBJ1-2|once
CASSPTPTRTGLFGGYTF
TGTGCCAGCAGCCCGACCCCCACTCGGACAGGATTGTTTGGTGGCTACACCTTC
>-|TRBV7-9|TRBJ2-7|-
CASSFPASEQYF
TGTGCCAGCAGCTTCCCGGCTAGCGAGCAGTACTTC
>-|TRBV29-1|TRBJ2-3|-
CSVETGERSASTDTQYF
TGCAGCGTTGAGACGGGGGAGCGGTCTGCTAGCACAGATACGCAGTATTTT
>-|TRBV14|TRBJ2-3|-
CASSQGGADTQYF
TGTGCCAGCAGCCAAGGGGGGGCAGATACGCAGTATTTT
>TRBD1|TRBV4-3|TRBJ2-2|-
CASSQDGGTGSTGELFF
TGCGCCAGCAGCCAAGATGGTGGGACAGGGTCCACCGGGGAGCTGTTTTTT
>-|TRBV11-2|TRBJ2-7|-
CASSLERVHEQYF
TGTGCCAGCAGCTTAGAGAGGGTGCACGAGCAGTACTTC
>-|TRBV4-3|TRBJ2-1|-
CASSQGTNHEQFF
TGCGCCAGCAGCCAAGGGACTAACCATGAGCAGTTCTTC
>-|TRBV27|TRBJ1-3|-
CASSFSGSGNTIYF
TGTGCCAGCAGTTTTTCCGGCTCTGGAAACACCATATATTTT
>-|TRBV27|TRBJ1-5|-
CASSWSADQPQHF
TGTGCCAGCAGTTGGAGTGCGGATCAGCCCCAGCATTTT
>-|TRBV28|TRBJ2-1|-
CASSRPDSYNEQFF
TGTGCCAGCAGTCGCCCGGACAGCTACAATGAGCAGTTCTTC
>TRBD2|TRBV27|TRBJ2-7|-
CASSLSSGTLSYEQYF
TGTGCCAGCAGTTTATCGAGCGGGACCCTGTCCTACGAGCAGTACTTC
>TRBD2|TRBV7-9|TRBJ2-1|-
CASSLATGLAGDEQFF
TGTGCCAGCAGCTTAGCTACGGGACTAGCGGGAGATGAGCAGTTCTTC
>-|TRBV28|TRBJ2-7|-
CASSFTGYSYEQYF
TGTGCCAGCAGTTTTACAGGATACTCCTACGAGCAGTACTTC
>TRBD2|TRBV9|TRBJ2-1|-
CASSVGTSGLYNEQFF
TGTGCCAGCAGCGTAGGGACTAGCGGCCTCTACAATGAGCAGTTCTTC
>TRBD1|TRBV2|TRBJ1-1|-
CASTESGDRGPTEAFF
TGTGCCAGCACTGAGTCAGGGGACAGGGGGCCTACTGAAGCTTTCTTT
>-|TRBV29-1|TRBJ1-2|-
CSVYAAREGDYGYTF
TGCAGCGTCTACGCGGCCAGGGAGGGAGACTATGGCTACACCTTC
>TRBD2|TRBV11-2|TRBJ2-7|-
CASSLPGLADHEQYF
TGTGCCAGCAGCCTTCCGGGACTAGCCGACCACGAGCAGTACTTC
>TRBD1|TRBV6-1|TRBJ1-4|-
CASSNLIVGTGLFF
TGTGCCAGCAGTAACCTCATTGTGGGGACAGGACTGTTTTTT
>TRBD1|TRBV4-2|TRBJ1-2|-
CASSQELTRTGVNYGYTF
TGTGCCAGCAGCCAAGAGCTTACCAGGACAGGGGTTAACTATGGCTACACCTTC
>-|TRBV27|TRBJ1-1|-
CASSLGRATEAFF
TGTGCCAGCAGTTTAGGGCGGGCCACTGAAGCTTTCTTT
>-|TRBV27|TRBJ2-3|-
CASSFGWDTQYF
TGTGCCAGCAGTTTCGGCTGGGATACGCAGTATTTT
>-|TRBV5-4|TRBJ2-2|-
CASSAYTGELFF
TGTGCCAGCAGCGCCTACACCGGGGAGCTGTTTTTT
>TRBD1|TRBV4-1|TRBJ2-2|-
CASSQVRDRLNTGELFF
TGCGCCAGCAGCCAAGTACGGGACAGGCTGAACACCGGGGAGCTGTTTTTT
>-|TRBV6-1|TRBJ1-5|-
CASSEWGGQPQHF
TGTGCCAGCAGTGAATGGGGGGGGCAGCCCCAGCATTTT
>-|TRBV28|TRBJ2-1|-
CASSSRTDYNEQFF
TGTGCCAGCAGTTCAAGGACAGATTACAATGAGCAGTTCTTC
>TRBD2|TRBV5-4|TRBJ2-1|-
CASSLRREVDNEQFF
TGTGCCAGCAGCTTGAGGCGGGAGGTGGACAATGAGCAGTTCTTC
>-|TRBV27|TRBJ2-1|-
CASNPGRTFLEQFF
TGTGCCAGCAACCCGGGACGCACATTCCTTGAGCAGTTCTTC
>TRBD2|TRBV4-3|TRBJ2-1|-
CASSQESGSGAQSEQFF
TGCGCCAGCAGCCAAGAGTCAGGTAGCGGGGCCCAGAGTGAGCAGTTCTTC
>TRBD2|TRBV7-2|TRBJ2-5|-
CASSLAFIAGGQETQYF
TGTGCCAGCAGCTTAGCGTTTATAGCGGGAGGGCAAGAGACCCAGTACTTC